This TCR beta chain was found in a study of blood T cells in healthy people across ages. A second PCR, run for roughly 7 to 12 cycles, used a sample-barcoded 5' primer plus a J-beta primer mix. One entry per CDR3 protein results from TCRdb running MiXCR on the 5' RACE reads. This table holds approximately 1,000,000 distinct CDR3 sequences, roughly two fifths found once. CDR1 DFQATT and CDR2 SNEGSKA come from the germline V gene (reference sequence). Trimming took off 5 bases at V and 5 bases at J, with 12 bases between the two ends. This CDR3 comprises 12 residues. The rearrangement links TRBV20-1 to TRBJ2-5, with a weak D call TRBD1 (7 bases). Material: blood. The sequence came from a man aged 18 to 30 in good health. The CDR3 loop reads CSALQGRETQYF. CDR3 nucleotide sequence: TGCAGTGCTTTACAGGGGAGGGAGACCCAGTACTTC.